A selection of T cell receptor beta chains follows, all from one sample in a study of blood T cell repertoires in COVID-19. TCRdb keeps only in-frame clones here, not all; method: immunoSEQ multiplex PCR. The table has about 93,000 clones, roughly nine tenths seen once. Sequenced material: peripheral blood. Receptor source: a human donor with active COVID-19. The donor label of this sample is uncertain. CDR3s include the opening cysteine and the closing phenylalanine or tryptophan. A D gene is named only where the DNA matches it firmly. The listing skips clone size in some rows; elsewhere it reads once, few, many or a size class.

CDR3 protein,CDR3 DNA,D gene,clone size,J gene,V gene,CDR3 length
CASSLGGVSNYGYTF,TGTGCCAGCAGCTTAGGCGGGGTATCTAACTATGGCTACACCTTC,NA,NA,TRBJ1-2,TRBV7-2,15
CASSHNSQETQYF,TGTGCCAGCAGCCATAACAGCCAAGAGACCCAGTACTTC,NA,NA,TRBJ2-5,TRBV3-1/TRBV3-2,13
CAIRSRRGTDTQYF,TGTGCCATCAGGTCTAGAAGAGGCACAGATACGCAGTATTTT,NA,NA,TRBJ2-3,TRBV10-3,14
CASSMDRELGIQYF,TGTGCCAGTAGTATGGACAGGGAATTAGGCATTCAGTACTTC,TRBD1,NA,TRBJ2-4,TRBV19,14
CASSYSTANYGYTF,TGTGCCAGCAGTTACTCTACAGCTAACTATGGCTACACCTTC,NA,once,TRBJ1-2,TRBV6-5,14
CASSLVLGGGRAYTF,TGCGCCAGCAGCTTGGTGTTAGGCGGGGGCCGCGCCTACACCTTC,NA,NA,TRBJ1-2,TRBV5-1,15
CASSPGTGGLLYEQYF,TGCGCCAGCAGCCCCGGGACAGGGGGATTGTTATACGAGCAGTACTTC,TRBD1,NA,TRBJ2-7,TRBV5-1,16
CASSLAGGPGELFF,TGTGCCAGCAGCTTAGCTGGCGGGCCCGGGGAGCTGTTTTTT,NA,NA,TRBJ2-2,TRBV7-9,14
CASSYTRGEYSNQPQHF,TGTGCCAGCAGCTATACCAGGGGGGAATATAGCAATCAGCCCCAGCATTTT,TRBD1,NA,TRBJ1-5,TRBV7-2,17
CASSRDIYNEQFF,TGTGCCAGCAGTCGGGACATCTACAATGAGCAGTTCTTC,NA,NA,TRBJ2-1,TRBV7-2,13
CASSTTASYEQYF,TGTGCCAGCAGCACGACAGCATCCTACGAGCAGTACTTC,NA,NA,TRBJ2-7,TRBV7-2,13
CASSSGTVAYNEQFF,TGTGCCAGCAGCTCCGGGACAGTGGCCTACAATGAGCAGTTCTTC,TRBD1,once,TRBJ2-1,TRBV7-9,15
CASSEAGDYGYTF,TGTGCCAGCAGTGAAGCAGGGGACTATGGCTACACCTTC,NA,NA,TRBJ1-2,TRBV6-1,13
CASSLVAGSYEQYF,TGTGCCAGCAGCTTGGTCGCGGGGTCCTACGAGCAGTACTTC,NA,NA,TRBJ2-7,TRBV5-5,14
CASSSTSGGSTDTQYF,TGTGCCAGCAGCTCTACTAGCGGGGGAAGCACAGATACGCAGTATTTT,TRBD2,NA,TRBJ2-3,TRBV11-3,16
CAISMGGGNYGYTF,TGTGCCATCAGTATGGGGGGAGGTAACTATGGCTACACCTTC,NA,NA,TRBJ1-2,TRBV10-3,14
CASSEEAGANVLTF,TGTGCCAGCAGCGAGGAGGCTGGGGCCAACGTCCTGACTTTC,NA,NA,TRBJ2-6,TRBV7-2,14
CASSYDPTSRTGELFF,TGTGCCAGCAGCTACGATCCGACTAGCAGAACCGGGGAGCTGTTTTTT,TRBD2,NA,TRBJ2-2,TRBV5-4,16
CASSRQGSYEQYF,TGCGCCAGCTCACGACAGGGCTCCTACGAGCAGTACTTC,TRBD1,NA,TRBJ2-7,TRBV10-2,13
CASSKGGGGAASHTEAFF,TGTGCCAGCAGCAAAGGAGGGGGAGGGGCAGCGTCACACACTGAAGCTTTCTTT,NA,NA,TRBJ1-1,TRBV21-1,18
CASNQGPEAFF,TGTGCCAGTAATCAGGGCCCTGAAGCTTTCTTT,NA,once,TRBJ1-1,TRBV19,11
CASSYRSSGGAGEQFF,TGTGCCAGCAGTTACCGTTCTAGCGGGGGGGCTGGTGAGCAGTTCTTC,TRBD2,NA,TRBJ2-1,TRBV6-5,16
CASSSGLQETQYF,TGTGCCAGCAGCTCGGGACTGCAAGAGACCCAGTACTTC,NA,NA,TRBJ2-5,TRBV11-2,13
CASSQKGQGVSGNQPQHF,TGTGCCAGCTCCCAAAAAGGACAGGGGGTAAGTGGCAATCAGCCCCAGCATTTT,TRBD1,NA,TRBJ1-5,TRBV18,18
CASSDSLGVAGMTYNEQFF,TGTGCCAGCAGCGATAGTCTGGGGGTGGCGGGGATGACCTACAATGAGCAGTTCTTC,NA,medium-sized,TRBJ2-1,TRBV7-9,19
CASSLGHPGTGGYTF,TGCGCCAGCAGCTTGGGTCACCCCGGGACAGGTGGCTACACCTTC,TRBD1,NA,TRBJ1-2,TRBV5-1,15
CASSEIAKAGYGYTF,TGTGCCAGCAGCGAGATAGCGAAGGCGGGTTATGGCTACACCTTC,NA,NA,TRBJ1-2,TRBV7-9,15
CASSQDSQNTEAFF,TGTGCCAGCAGCCAGGACAGCCAGAACACTGAAGCTTTCTTT,NA,NA,TRBJ1-1,TRBV6-2/TRBV6-3,14
CASSPSGADTEAFF,TGTGCCAGCAGCCCTAGCGGGGCCGACACTGAAGCTTTCTTT,NA,NA,TRBJ1-1,TRBV7-6,14
CATSRVNSPLHF,TGTGCCACCAGCAGAGTAAATTCACCCCTCCACTTT,NA,NA,TRBJ1-6,TRBV15,12
CASSRPGMNTEAFF,TGTGCCAGCAGCCGGCCGGGGATGAACACTGAAGCTTTCTTT,NA,NA,TRBJ1-1,TRBV14,14
CAWRQGNNSPLHF,TGTGCCTGGAGACAGGGGAATAATTCACCCCTCCACTTT,TRBD1,NA,TRBJ1-6,TRBV30,13
CASTGGAQETQYF,TGTGCCAGTACAGGGGGCGCACAAGAGACCCAGTACTTC,TRBD1,NA,TRBJ2-5,TRBV7-2,13